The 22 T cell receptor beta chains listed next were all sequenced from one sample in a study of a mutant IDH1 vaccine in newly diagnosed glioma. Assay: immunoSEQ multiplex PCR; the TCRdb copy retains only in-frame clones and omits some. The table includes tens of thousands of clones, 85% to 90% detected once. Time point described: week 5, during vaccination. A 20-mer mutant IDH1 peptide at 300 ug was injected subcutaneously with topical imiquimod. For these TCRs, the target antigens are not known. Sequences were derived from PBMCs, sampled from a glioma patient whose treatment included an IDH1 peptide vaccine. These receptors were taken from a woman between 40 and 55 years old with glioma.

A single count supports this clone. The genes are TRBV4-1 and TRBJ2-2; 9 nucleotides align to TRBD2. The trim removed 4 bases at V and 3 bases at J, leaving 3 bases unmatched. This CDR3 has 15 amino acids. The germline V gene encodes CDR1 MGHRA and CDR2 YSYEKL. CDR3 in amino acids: CASSRTSADTGELFF. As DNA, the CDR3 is TGCGCCAGCAGCCGGACTAGCGCCGACACCGGGGAGCTGTTTTTT.

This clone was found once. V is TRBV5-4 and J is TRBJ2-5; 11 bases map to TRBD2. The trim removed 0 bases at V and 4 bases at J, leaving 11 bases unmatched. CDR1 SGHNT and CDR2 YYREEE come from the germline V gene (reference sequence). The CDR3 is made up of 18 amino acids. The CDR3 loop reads CASSLAATSGAQGETQYF. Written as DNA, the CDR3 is TGTGCCAGCAGCTTGGCTGCGACTAGCGGGGCCCAAGGAGAGACCCAGTACTTC.

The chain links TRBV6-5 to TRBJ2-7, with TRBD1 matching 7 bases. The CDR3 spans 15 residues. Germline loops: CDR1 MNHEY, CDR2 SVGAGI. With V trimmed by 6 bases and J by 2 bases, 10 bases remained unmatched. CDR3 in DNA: TGTGCCAGCAGCCTCCACAGGGGTCCCACCTACGAGCAGTACTTC. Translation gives CASSLHRGPTYEQYF.

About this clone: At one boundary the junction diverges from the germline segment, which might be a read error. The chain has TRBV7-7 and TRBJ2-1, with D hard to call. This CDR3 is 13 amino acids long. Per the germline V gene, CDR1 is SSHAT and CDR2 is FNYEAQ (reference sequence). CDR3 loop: CASSLDGPNEQFF. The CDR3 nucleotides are TGTGCTAGCAGCTTAGATGGGCCCAATGAGCAGTTCTTC.

The CDR3 loop reads CASREDGRETQYF. The CDR3 bases are TGTGCCAGCAGGGAAGACGGGAGAGAGACCCAGTACTTC. The chain is built from TRBV28 and TRBJ2-5, with D maybe TRBD2 (6 bases). The CDR3 has 13 residues. The germline gives CDR1 MDHEN, CDR2 SYDVKM. V dropped 6 bases and J dropped 4 bases, with 12 bases sitting between them.

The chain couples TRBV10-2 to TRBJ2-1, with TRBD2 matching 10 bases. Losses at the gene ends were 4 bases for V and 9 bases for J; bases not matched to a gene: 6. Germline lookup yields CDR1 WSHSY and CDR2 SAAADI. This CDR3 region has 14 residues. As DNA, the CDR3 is TGCGCCAGCAGTGTTCTAGCGGGAGCCACTGAGCAGTTCTTC. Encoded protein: CASSVLAGATEQFF.

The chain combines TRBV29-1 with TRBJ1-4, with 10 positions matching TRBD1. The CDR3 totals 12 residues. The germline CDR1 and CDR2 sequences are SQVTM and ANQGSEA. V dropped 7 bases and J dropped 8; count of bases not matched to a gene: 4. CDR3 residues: CSARTGGEKLFF. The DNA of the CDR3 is TGCAGCGCCCGGACAGGGGGGGAAAAACTGTTTTTT.

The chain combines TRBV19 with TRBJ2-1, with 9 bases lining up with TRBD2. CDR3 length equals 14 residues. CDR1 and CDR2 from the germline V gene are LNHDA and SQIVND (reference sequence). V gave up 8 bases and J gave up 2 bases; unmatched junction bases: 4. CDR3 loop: CASSTSGTYNEQFF. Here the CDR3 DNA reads TGTGCCAGTTCGACTAGCGGTACCTACAATGAGCAGTTCTTC.

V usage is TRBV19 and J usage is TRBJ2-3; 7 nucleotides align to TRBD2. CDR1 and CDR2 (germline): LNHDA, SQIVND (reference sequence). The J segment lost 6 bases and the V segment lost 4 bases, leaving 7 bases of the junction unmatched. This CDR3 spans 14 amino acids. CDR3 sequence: CASSKGLSVDTQYF. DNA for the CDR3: TGTGCCAGTAGTAAGGGACTATCAGTTGATACGCAGTATTTT. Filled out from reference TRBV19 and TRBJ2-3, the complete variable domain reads DGGITQSPKYLFRKEGQNVTLSCEQNLNHDAMYWYRQDPGQGLRLIYYSQIVNDFQKGDIAEGYSVSREKKESFPLTVTSAQKNPTAFYLCASSKGLSVDTQYFGPGTRLTVL.

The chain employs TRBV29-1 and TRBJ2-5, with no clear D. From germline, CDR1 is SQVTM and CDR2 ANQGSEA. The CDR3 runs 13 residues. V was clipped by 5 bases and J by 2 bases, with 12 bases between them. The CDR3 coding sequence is TGCAGCGTTTTTAGACCAGATCAAGAGACCCAGTACTTC. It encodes CSVFRPDQETQYF.

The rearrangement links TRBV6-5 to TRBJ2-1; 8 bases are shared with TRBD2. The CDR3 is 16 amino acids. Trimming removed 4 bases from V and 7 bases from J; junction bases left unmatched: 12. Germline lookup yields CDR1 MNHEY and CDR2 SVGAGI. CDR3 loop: CASSSHSGEVWNEQFF. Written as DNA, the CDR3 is TGTGCCAGCAGTTCACATAGCGGGGAGGTGTGGAATGAGCAGTTCTTC.

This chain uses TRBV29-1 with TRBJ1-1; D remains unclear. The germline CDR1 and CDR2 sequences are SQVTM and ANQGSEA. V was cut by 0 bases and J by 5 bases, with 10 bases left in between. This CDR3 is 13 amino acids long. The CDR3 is CSVEEVAGTEAFF. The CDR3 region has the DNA TGCAGCGTTGAAGAGGTGGCTGGGACTGAAGCTTTCTTT.

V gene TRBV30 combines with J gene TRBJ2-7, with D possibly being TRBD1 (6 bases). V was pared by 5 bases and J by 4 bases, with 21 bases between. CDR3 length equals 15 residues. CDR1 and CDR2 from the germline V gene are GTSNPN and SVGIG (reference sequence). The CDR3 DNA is TGTGCCTGGCGTTCTTCAGGCCTAGGGACATACGAGCAGTACTTC. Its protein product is CAWRSSGLGTYEQYF.

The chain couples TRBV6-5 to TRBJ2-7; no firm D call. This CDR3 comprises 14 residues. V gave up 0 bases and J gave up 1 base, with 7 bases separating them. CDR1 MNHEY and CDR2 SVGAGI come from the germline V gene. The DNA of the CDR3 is TGTGCCAGCAGTTACTCGAAGGGATCCTACGAGCAGTACTTC. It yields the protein CASSYSKGSYEQYF.

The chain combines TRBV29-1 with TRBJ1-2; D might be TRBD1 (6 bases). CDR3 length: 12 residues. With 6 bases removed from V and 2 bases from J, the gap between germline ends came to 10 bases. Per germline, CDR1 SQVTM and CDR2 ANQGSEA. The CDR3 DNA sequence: TGCAGCGTCGCGGGACAAAACTATGGCTACACCTTC. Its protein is CSVAGQNYGYTF.

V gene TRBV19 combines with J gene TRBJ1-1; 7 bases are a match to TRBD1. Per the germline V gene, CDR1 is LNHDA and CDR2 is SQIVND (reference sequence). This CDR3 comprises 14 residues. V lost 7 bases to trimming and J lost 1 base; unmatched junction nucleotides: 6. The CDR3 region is CASTEGQQNTEAFF. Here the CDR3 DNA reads TGTGCCAGTACCGAGGGACAGCAGAACACTGAAGCTTTCTTT.

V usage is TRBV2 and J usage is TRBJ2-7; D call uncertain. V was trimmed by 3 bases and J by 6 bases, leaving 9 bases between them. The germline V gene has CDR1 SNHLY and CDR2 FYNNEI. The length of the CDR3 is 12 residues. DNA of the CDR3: TGTGCCAGCAGTGATGTATACGGCGAGCAGTACTTC. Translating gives CASSDVYGEQYF.

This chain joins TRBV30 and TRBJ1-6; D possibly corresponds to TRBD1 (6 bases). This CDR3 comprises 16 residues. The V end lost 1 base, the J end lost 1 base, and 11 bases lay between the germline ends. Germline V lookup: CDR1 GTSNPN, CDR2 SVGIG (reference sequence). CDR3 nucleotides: TGTGCCTGGAGTGGTGAGGGGGGTTCCTATAATTCACCCCTCCACTTT. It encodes CAWSGEGGSYNSPLHF.

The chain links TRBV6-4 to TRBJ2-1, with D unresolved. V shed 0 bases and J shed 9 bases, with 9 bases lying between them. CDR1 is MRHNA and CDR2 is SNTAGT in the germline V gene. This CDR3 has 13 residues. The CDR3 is CASSDSQAGEQFF. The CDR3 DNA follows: TGTGCCAGCAGTGACTCCCAGGCCGGTGAGCAGTTCTTC.

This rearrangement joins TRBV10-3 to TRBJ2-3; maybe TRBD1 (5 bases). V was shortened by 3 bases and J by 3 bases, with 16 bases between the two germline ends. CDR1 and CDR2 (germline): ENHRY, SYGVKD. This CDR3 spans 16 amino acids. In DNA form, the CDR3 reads TGTGCCATCAGTGATTCTACGGCAGGGCGGACAGATACGCAGTATTTT. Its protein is CAISDSTAGRTDTQYF.

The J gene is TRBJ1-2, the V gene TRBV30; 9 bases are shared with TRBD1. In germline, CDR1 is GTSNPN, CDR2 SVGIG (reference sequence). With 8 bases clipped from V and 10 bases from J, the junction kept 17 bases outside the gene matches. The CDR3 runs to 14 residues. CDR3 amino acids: CANRRDRVSLIYTF. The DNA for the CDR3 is TGTGCCAACCGACGGGACAGGGTTTCCCTAATCTACACCTTC.

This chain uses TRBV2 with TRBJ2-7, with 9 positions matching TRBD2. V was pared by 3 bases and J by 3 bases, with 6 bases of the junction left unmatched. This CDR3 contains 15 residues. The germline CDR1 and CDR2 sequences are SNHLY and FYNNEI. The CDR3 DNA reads TGTGCCAGCAGTGACCCCCTAGCGGGACTCTACGAGCAGTACTTC. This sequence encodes CASSDPLAGLYEQYF.